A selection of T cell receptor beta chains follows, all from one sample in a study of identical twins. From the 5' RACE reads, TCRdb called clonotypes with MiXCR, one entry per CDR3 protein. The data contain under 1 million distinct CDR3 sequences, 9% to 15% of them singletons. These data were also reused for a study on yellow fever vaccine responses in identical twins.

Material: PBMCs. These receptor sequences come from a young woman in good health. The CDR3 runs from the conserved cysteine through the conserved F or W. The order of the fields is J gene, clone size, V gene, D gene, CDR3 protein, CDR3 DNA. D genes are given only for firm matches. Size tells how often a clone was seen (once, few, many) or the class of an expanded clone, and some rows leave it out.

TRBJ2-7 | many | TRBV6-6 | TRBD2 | CASTPTSLSYEQYF | TGTGCCAGCACCCCGACTAGCCTCTCCTACGAGCAGTACTTC
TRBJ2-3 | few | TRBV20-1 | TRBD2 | CSARPHPGRVLTDTQYF | TGCAGTGCTAGGCCCCATCCCGGGAGGGTTCTAACAGATACGCAGTATTTT
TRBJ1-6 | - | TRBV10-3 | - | CAISARGIVDSPLHF | TGTGCCATCAGTGCTCGGGGGATTGTGGATTCACCCCTCCACTTT
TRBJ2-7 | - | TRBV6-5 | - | CASSYSEGGRYEQYF | TGTGCCAGCAGTTACTCCGAAGGGGGAAGGTACGAGCAGTACTTC
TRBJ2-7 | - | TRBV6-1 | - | CASGSPYEQYF | TGTGCCAGCGGGAGCCCCTACGAGCAGTACTTC
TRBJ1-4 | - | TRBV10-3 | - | CAIRKGVNEKLFF | TGTGCCATCAGGAAAGGGGTTAATGAAAAACTGTTTTTT
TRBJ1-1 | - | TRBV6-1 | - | CASSEGDWNTEAFF | TGTGCCAGCAGTGAAGGGGACTGGAACACTGAAGCTTTCTTT
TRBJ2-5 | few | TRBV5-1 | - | CASSLLGMETQYF | TGCGCCAGCAGCTTGCTGGGGATGGAGACCCAGTACTTC
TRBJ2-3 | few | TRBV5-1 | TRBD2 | CASSSALAGGRADTQYF | TGCGCCAGCAGCAGTGCCCTAGCGGGAGGGCGCGCAGATACGCAGTATTTT
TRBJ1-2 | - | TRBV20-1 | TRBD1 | CSASAPSTGFGYGYTF | TGCAGTGCTAGCGCCCCCTCGACAGGGTTCGGCTATGGCTACACCTTC
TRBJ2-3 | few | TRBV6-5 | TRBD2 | CASSYSLAASTDTQYF | TGTGCCAGCAGTTACTCGCTAGCGGCGAGCACAGATACGCAGTATTTT
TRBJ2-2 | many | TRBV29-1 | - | CSVGGTPTGELFF | TGCAGCGTGGGCGGGACACCCACCGGGGAGCTGTTTTTT
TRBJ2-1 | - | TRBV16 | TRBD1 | CASSLGQLPPNEQFF | TGTGCCAGCAGCCTGGGACAGTTGCCGCCGAATGAGCAGTTCTTC
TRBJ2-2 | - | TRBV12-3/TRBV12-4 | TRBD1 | CASSSRQGSAGELFF | TGTGCCAGCAGTTCAAGACAGGGGAGTGCCGGGGAGCTGTTTTTT
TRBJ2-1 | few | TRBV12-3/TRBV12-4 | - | CASSLGAYEQFF | TGTGCCAGCAGTTTGGGGGCGTATGAGCAGTTCTTC
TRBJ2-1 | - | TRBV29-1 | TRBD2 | CSVLRLAGEREQFF | TGCAGCGTACTAAGACTAGCGGGAGAACGTGAGCAGTTCTTC
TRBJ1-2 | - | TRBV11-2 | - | CASSSLRDNDAGYTF | TGTGCCAGCAGCTCCCTCCGGGACAATGACGCTGGCTACACCTTC
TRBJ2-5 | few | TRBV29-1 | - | CSVGFIRQALQETQYF | TGCAGCGTTGGATTTATCCGACAGGCTCTCCAAGAGACCCAGTACTTC
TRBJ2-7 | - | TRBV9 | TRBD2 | CASSVGTSGIYEQYF | TGTGCCAGCAGCGTCGGGACTAGCGGGATCTACGAGCAGTACTTC
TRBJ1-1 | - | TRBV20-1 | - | CSAWDGGTYTQNTEAFF | TGCAGTGCTTGGGATGGAGGGACTTACACCCAGAACACTGAAGCTTTCTTT
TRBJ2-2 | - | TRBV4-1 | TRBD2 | CASSQVSGLAKRLNTGELFF | TGCGCCAGCAGCCAAGTTTCCGGACTAGCGAAACGATTGAACACCGGGGAGCTGTTTTTT
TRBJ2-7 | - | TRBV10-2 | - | CATRWRVVGTYEQYF | TGCGCCACCAGGTGGAGGGTAGTAGGGACTTACGAGCAGTACTTC
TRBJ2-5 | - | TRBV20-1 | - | CSAPGSPGETQYF | TGCAGTGCTCCGGGCTCTCCGGGAGAGACCCAGTACTTC
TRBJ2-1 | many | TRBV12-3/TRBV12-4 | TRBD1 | CASSLADRIRDEQFF | TGTGCCAGCAGTTTAGCGGACAGGATAAGGGATGAGCAGTTCTTC
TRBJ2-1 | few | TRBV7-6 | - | CASSSRTIYEQFF | TGTGCCAGCAGCTCAAGGACTATTTATGAGCAGTTCTTC
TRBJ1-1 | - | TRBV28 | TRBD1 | CASRAGGQANTEAFF | TGTGCCAGCAGGGCCGGGGGACAGGCTAACACTGAAGCTTTCTTT
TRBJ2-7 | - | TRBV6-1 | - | CASSTRIGIPYEQYF | TGTGCCAGCTCGACCAGGATAGGGATCCCGTACGAGCAGTACTTC
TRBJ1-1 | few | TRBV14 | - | CASSQDITDTEAFF | TGTGCCAGCAGCCAAGATATCACAGACACTGAAGCTTTCTTT
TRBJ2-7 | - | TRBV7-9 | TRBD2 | CASSPSSGATYEQYF | TGTGCCAGCAGCCCCTCTAGCGGGGCGACCTACGAGCAGTACTTC
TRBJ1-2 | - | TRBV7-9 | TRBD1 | CASSLGQGAPGYTF | TGTGCCAGCAGCTTGGGACAGGGGGCTCCTGGCTACACCTTC
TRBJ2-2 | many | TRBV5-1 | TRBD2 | CASSRAGLAGPTGELFF | TGCGCCAGCAGCCGAGCGGGACTAGCGGGGCCGACCGGGGAGCTGTTTTTT
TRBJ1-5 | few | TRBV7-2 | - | CASSLALRGGNQPQHF | TGTGCCAGCAGCTTAGCGCTCAGGGGAGGCAATCAGCCCCAGCATTTT
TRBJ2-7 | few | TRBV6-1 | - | CASSEDDARLTIYEQYF | TGTGCCAGCAGTGAAGATGACGCTCGGCTTACAATCTACGAGCAGTACTTC
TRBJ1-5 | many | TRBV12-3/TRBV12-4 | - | CASSALNQPQHF | TGTGCCAGCAGTGCACTCAATCAGCCCCAGCATTTT
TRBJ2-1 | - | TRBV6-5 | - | CASSYSQLGTEQFF | TGTGCCAGCAGTTACTCGCAGTTAGGGACCGAGCAGTTCTTC
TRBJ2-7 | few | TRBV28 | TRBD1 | CASRPRDRETYEQYF | TGTGCCAGCAGGCCCCGGGACAGGGAGACCTACGAGCAGTACTTC
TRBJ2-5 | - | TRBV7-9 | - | CASSFVPQETQYF | TGTGCCAGCAGCTTTGTGCCCCAAGAGACCCAGTACTTC
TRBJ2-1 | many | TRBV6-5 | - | CASSYSLQGNEQFF | TGTGCCAGCAGTTACTCGTTACAGGGTAATGAGCAGTTCTTC
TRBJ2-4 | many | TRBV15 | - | CATSPGPLAKNIQYF | TGTGCCACCAGCCCTGGGCCCCTAGCCAAAAACATTCAGTACTTC
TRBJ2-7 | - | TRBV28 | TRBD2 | CASSFSGSTSGRAQYEQYF | TGTGCCAGCAGTTTTTCGGGGTCGACTAGCGGGAGGGCCCAATACGAGCAGTACTTC